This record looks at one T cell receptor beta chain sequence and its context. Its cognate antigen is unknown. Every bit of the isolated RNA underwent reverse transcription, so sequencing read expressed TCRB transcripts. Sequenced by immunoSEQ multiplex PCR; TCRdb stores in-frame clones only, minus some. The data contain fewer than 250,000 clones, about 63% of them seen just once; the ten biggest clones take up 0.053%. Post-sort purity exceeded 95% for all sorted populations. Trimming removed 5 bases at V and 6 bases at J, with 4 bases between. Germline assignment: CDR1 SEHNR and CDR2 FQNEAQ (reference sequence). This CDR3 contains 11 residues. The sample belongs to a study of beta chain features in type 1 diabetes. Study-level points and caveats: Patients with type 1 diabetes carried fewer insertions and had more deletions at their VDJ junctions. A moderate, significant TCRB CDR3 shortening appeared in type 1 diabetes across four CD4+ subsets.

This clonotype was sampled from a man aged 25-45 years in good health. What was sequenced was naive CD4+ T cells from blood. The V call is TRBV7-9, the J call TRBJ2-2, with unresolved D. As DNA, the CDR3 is TGTGCCAGCAGCCGCGCCGGGGAGCTGTTTTTT. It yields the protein CASSRAGELFF. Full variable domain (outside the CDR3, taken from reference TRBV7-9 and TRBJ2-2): DTGVSQNPRHKITKRGQNVTFRCDPISEHNRLYWYRQTLGQGPEFLTYFQNEAQLEKSRLLSDRFSAERPKGSFSTLEIQRTEQGDSAMYLCASSRAGELFFGEGSRLTVL.